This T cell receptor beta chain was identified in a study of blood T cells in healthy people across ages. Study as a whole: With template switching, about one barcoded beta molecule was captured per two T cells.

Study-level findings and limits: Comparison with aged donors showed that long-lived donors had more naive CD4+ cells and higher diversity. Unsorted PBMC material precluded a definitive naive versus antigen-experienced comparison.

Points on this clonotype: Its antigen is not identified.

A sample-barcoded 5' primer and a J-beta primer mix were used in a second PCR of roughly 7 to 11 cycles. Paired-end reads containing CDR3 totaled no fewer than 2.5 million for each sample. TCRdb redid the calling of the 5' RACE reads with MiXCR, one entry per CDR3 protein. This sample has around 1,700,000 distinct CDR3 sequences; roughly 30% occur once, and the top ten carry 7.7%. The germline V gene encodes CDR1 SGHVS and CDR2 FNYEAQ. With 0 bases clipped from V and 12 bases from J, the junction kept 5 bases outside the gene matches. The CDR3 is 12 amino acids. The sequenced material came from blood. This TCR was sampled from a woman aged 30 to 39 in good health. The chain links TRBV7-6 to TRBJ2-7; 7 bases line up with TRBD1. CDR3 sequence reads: CASSLAGGQRYF. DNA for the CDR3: TGTGCCAGCAGCTTAGCAGGGGGCCAGCGGTACTTC. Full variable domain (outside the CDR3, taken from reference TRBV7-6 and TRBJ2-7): GAGVSQSPRYKVTKRGQDVALRCDPISGHVSLYWYRQALGQGPEFLTYFNYEAQQDKSGLPNDRFSAERPEGSISTLTIQRTEQRDSAMYRCASSLAGGQRYFGPGTRLTVT.